This T cell receptor beta chain was documented in a study of beta chain features in type 1 diabetes. Study details: Patients and healthy donors were similar in age, gender and cell yields.

Trimming at V came to 5 bases and at J to 0 bases, leaving 4 bases not matched to a gene. CDR1 and CDR2 from the germline V gene are SGHDT and YYEEEE. The CDR3 length is 14 residues. This clone was detected ten times or more. What it binds is not known. The sequenced template was cDNA made from the entire isolated RNA. Clones were sequenced by immunoSEQ multiplex PCR, and TCRdb holds only the in-frame ones, with some missing. Of over 150,000 clones in the sample, around 7.8% were seen once. General observations from the study: Significant though moderate, a shortening of TCRB CDR3s appeared in all four CD4+ subsets of Type 1 diabetes patients.

The V call is TRBV5-6, the J call TRBJ2-7, with 8 bases that match TRBD1. The sequence was obtained from a middle-aged woman with type 1 diabetes. The sample was central memory CD4+ T cells from blood. The CDR3: CASRRTGSSYEQYF. CDR3 nucleotides: TGTGCCAGCAGGAGGACAGGGAGCTCCTACGAGCAGTACTTC.